The 3 T cell receptor beta chains below were found in one sample sequenced in a study of blood T cell repertoires in COVID-19. This table comes from immunoSEQ multiplex PCR, and its TCRdb copy is limited to in-frame clones, with some not included. The sample carries over 200,000 clones, 75% to 90% recorded once. The specimen sequenced was PBMCs or T cells enriched from blood (not recorded which). Receptors originate from a woman aged 30 to 39 who had been exposed to COVID-19.

The chain employs TRBV2 and TRBJ2-2, with 8 bases lining up with TRBD1. Germline lookup yields CDR1 SNHLY and CDR2 FYNNEI. The V gene end was trimmed by 6 bases and the J gene end by 6 bases; junction bases not matched to a gene: 3. This CDR3 contains 13 residues. CDR3 bases: TGTGCCAGCAGGGACAGGGTCCCCGGGGAGCTGTTTTTT. This encodes CASRDRVPGELFF.

A few counts support this clone. The J gene is TRBJ1-1, the V gene TRBV18; D uncertain. CDR3 size: 18 residues. V was clipped by 6 bases and J by 1 base, with 24 bases between them. The V gene's germline CDR1 is KGHSH and CDR2 LQKENI. The CDR3 DNA sequence: TGTGCCAGCTCTCTATACACAGCACGAAGTGAGACGAACACTGAAGCTTTCTTT. Protein product: CASSLYTARSETNTEAFF.

The chain employs TRBV5-1 and TRBJ2-7; the match to TRBD1 covers 11 bases. V lost 3 bases and J lost 2; bases outside the gene matches: 4. The CDR3 spans 15 residues. Germline CDR1 is SGHRS and CDR2 is YFSETQ. CDR3 in DNA: TGCGCCAGCAGCTCGGGACAGGGGGGGACCTACGAGCAGTACTTC. Residues: CASSSGQGGTYEQYF.